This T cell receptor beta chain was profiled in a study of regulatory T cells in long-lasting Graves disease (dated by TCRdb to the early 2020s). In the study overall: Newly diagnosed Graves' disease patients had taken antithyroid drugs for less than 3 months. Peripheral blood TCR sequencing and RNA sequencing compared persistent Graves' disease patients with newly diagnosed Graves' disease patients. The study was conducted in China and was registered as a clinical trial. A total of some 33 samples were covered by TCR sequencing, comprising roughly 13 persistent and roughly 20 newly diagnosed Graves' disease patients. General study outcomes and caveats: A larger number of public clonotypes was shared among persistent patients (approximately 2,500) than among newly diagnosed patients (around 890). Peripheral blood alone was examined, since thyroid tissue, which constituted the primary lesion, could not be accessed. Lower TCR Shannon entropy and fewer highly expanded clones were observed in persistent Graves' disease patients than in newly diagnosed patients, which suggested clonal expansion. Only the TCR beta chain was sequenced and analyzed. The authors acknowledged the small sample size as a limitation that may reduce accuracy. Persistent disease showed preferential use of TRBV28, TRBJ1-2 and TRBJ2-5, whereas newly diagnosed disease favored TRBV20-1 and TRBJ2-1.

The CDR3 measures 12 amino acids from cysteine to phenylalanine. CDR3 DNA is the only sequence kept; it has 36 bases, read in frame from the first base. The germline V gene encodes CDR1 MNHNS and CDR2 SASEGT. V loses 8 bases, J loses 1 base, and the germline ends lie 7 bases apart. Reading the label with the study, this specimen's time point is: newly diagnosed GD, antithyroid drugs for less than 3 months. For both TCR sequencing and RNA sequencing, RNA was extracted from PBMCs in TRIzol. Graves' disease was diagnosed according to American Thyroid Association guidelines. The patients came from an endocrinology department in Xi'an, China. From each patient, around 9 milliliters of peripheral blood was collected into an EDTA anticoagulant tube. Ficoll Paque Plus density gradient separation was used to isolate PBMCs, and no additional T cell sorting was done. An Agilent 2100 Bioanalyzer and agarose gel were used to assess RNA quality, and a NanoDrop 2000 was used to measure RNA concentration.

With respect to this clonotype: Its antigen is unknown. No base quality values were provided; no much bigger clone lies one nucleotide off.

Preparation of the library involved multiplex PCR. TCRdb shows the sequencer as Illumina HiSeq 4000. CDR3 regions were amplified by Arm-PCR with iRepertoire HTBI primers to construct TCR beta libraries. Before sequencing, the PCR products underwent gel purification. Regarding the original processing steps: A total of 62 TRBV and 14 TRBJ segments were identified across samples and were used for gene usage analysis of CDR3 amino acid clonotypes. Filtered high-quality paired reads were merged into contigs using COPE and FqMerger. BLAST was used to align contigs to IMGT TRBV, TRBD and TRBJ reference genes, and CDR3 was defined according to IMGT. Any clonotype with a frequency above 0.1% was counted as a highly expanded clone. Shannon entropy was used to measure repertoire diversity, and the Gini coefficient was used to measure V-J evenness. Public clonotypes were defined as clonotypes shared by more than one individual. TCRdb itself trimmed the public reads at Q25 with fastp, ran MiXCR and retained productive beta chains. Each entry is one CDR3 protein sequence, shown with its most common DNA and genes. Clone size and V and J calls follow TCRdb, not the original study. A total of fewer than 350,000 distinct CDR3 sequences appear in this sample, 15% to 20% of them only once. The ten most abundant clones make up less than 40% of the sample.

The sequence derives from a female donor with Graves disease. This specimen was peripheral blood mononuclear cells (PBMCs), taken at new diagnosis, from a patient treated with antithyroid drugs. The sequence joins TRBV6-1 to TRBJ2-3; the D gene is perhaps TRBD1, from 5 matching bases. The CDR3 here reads CASGARTDTQYF. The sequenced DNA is TGTGCCAGCGGGGCTCGCACAGATACGCAGTATTTT.